This T cell receptor beta chain was sequenced during a study of human T cells and chemical hapten exposure. Time point given: patch test 3, about 24 weeks after DPC sensitization. Specified treatment: therapeutic diphenylcyclopropenone sensitization with weekly scalp DPC. MiXCR, run by TCRdb on the RACE reads, gives a single entry per CDR3 protein. Of 95,000 to 150,000 distinct CDR3 sequences listed, about 10% are singletons. V dropped 6 bases and J dropped 1; count of bases not matched to a gene: 11. The germline CDR1 and CDR2 sequences are MNHEY and SMNVEV (reference sequence). The CDR3 length is 17 residues. This clonotype was counted between two and nine times.

The chain joins TRBV27 to TRBJ2-2; 7 nucleotides agree with TRBD2. The receptor was isolated from a woman aged 50 to 60 with alopecia areata. Some clones in this sample may be carry-over from other donors' samples. The sample in question was whole blood, obtained in connection with sensitization to the hapten diphenylcyclopropenone (DPC). In DNA form, the CDR3 reads TGTGCCAGCAGCCCTACAGCGGGGTTGAGGAACACCGGGGAGCTGTTTTTT. Protein product: CASSPTAGLRNTGELFF.